The 4 T cell receptor beta chains below all came from one sample that was sequenced in a study of blood T cell repertoires in COVID-19. Sequenced by immunoSEQ multiplex PCR; TCRdb stores in-frame clones only, minus some. Of just over 45,000 clones in the sample, more than 75% were seen once. Material for sequencing was peripheral blood. These receptors were obtained from a human donor in a cohort sampled during active COVID-19.

The chain couples TRBV27 to TRBJ1-5; D may be TRBD1 (5 bases). Germline V CDR1 and CDR2: MNHEY, SMNVEV (reference sequence). The CDR3 is 17 residues long. Trimming took off 5 bases at V and 3 bases at J, with 20 bases between the two ends. The CDR3 is CASSPYPVGVVNQPQHF. The CDR3 region has the DNA TGTGCCAGCAGTCCATACCCCGTAGGGGTAGTCAATCAGCCCCAGCATTTT.

This chain links TRBV18 with TRBJ2-7; TRBD1 matches at 8 bases. Unmatched junction bases numbered 0, after V lost 0 bases and J lost 2 bases. Germline V gene sequence: CDR1 KGHSH, CDR2 LQKENI. The CDR3 length is 14 residues. Here the CDR3 DNA reads TGTGCCAGCTCACCACCGGGACAGGCCTACGAGCAGTACTTC. This sequence encodes CASSPPGQAYEQYF. The full variable domain, in which reference TRBV18 and TRBJ2-7 provide the parts outside the CDR3, is NAGVMQNPRHLVRRRGQEARLRCSPMKGHSHVYWYRQLPEEGLKFMVYLQKENIIDESGMPKERFSAEFPKEGPSILRIQQVVRGDSAAYFCASSPPGQAYEQYFGPGTRLTVT.

This clone has just one count. The J gene is TRBJ2-7, the V gene TRBV11-2; TRBD1 aligns across 7 bases. The CDR3 is 16 residues long. CDR1 and CDR2 (germline): SGHAT, FQNNGV. J gave up 3 bases and V 2 bases, and 10 bases lay outside the gene matches. The CDR3 sequence: CASSLLPGQRDYEQYF. DNA for the CDR3: TGTGCCAGCAGCTTACTGCCGGGACAGAGAGACTACGAGCAGTACTTC.

The chain combines TRBV28 with TRBJ2-2; tentative D call: TRBD1 (6 bases). V was shortened by 1 base and J by 0 bases, with 9 bases between the two germline ends. The CDR3 spans 16 residues. Germline assignment: CDR1 MDHEN and CDR2 SYDVKM. As DNA, the CDR3 is TGTGCCAGCAGTTTATCGGGGACACCGAACACCGGGGAGCTGTTTTTT. It is translated as CASSLSGTPNTGELFF.